The 10 T cell receptor beta chains in this list originate from one sample, sequenced in a study of blood T cells in healthy people across ages. Primed by a sample-barcoded 5' primer and a J-beta primer mix, a second PCR proceeded for roughly 6 to 12 cycles. In TCRdb, the 5' RACE reads were re-called with MiXCR into one record per CDR3 protein. The sample shows hundreds of thousands of distinct CDR3 sequences, roughly 26% of them seen only once. Sequenced sample: blood. These receptors were obtained from a woman older than 75 in good health.

The chain joins TRBV20-1 to TRBJ1-5; TRBD1 aligns across 7 bases. Losses at the gene ends were 4 bases for V and 2 bases for J; bases not matched to a gene: 5. CDR3 size: 14 residues. Germline V gene sequence: CDR1 DFQATT, CDR2 SNEGSKA (reference sequence). The CDR3 here is CSATSGTGNQPQHF. CDR3 DNA: TGCAGTGCTACTTCCGGGACAGGCAATCAGCCCCAGCATTTT.

In this sample, this clonotype turned up many times. The V gene is TRBV7-9, the J gene TRBJ2-1; the match to TRBD1 covers 7 bases. V shed 0 bases and J 4 bases; nucleotides not matched to a gene: 9. CDR1 is SEHNR, CDR2 FQNEAQ, per germline (reference sequence). The CDR3 consists of 17 residues. CDR3 nucleotides: TGTGCCAGCAGCTTAGCGCTGGGACAGCTTTCTTACAATGAGCAGTTCTTC. It yields the protein CASSLALGQLSYNEQFF.

The table lists this clonotype with many counts. The chain is built from TRBV12-3 or TRBV12-4 and TRBJ2-5, with 8 bases that match TRBD2. V shed 5 bases, J shed 2 bases, and the junction held 7 bases outside the gene matches. The CDR3 covers 15 residues. This CDR3 is CASSPGGSGQETQYF. Written as DNA, the CDR3 is TGTGCCAGCAGTCCGGGGGGGTCAGGGCAAGAGACCCAGTACTTC.

This clonotype was recorded many times. The chain carries TRBV5-4 and TRBJ2-7; TRBD1 matches 8 bases. The trim removed 4 bases at V and 0 bases at J, leaving 6 bases unmatched. Germline V gene sequence: CDR1 SGHNT, CDR2 YYREEE (reference sequence). This CDR3 contains 15 residues. CDR3: CASSTRQGSSYEQYF. In DNA form, the CDR3 reads TGTGCCAGCAGCACAAGACAGGGGAGCTCCTACGAGCAGTACTTC.

This clonotype was detected ten times or more. This chain uses TRBV6-2 or TRBV6-3 with TRBJ1-2; 9 nucleotides align to TRBD1. The V segment lost 2 bases and the J segment 10 bases; nucleotides outside the gene matches: 5. CDR1 is MNHEY, CDR2 SVGEGT, per germline. The CDR3 has 13 residues. CDR3 protein: CASSYQDRGHYTF. The CDR3 DNA reads TGTGCCAGCAGTTACCAGGACAGGGGCCACTACACCTTC.

This clonotype has at least ten counts. The chain employs TRBV6-2 or TRBV6-3 and TRBJ2-1; D not resolved. Germline V lookup: CDR1 MNHEY, CDR2 SVGEGT. V lost 6 bases to trimming and J lost 5 bases, with 5 bases between them. CDR3 length: 11 residues. The CDR3 bases are TGTGCCAGCAGCGTCCACAATGAGCAGTTCTTC. Translating it yields CASSVHNEQFF.

In this sample, this clonotype turned up many times. The CDR3 region is CASSLSGLRGETQYF. As DNA, the CDR3 is TGCGCCAGCAGCTTATCAGGACTAAGGGGGGAGACCCAGTACTTC. This chain uses TRBV5-1 with TRBJ2-5; D may match TRBD1 or TRBD2 (6 bases each). The V end was cut by 2 bases, the J end by 5 bases, with 16 bases between. Germline lookup yields CDR1 SGHRS and CDR2 YFSETQ. This CDR3 has 15 residues.

As for this clonotype: A much larger clone is a single base away; this may be a read error. V gene TRBV7-2 combines with J gene TRBJ2-1, with 13 bases fitting TRBD2. The V and J ends lost 6 bases and 13 bases, in that order; junction bases with no gene match: 15. Per germline, CDR1 SGHTA and CDR2 FQGNSA. The CDR3 is 16 amino acids. CDR3 in DNA: TGTGCCAGCAGTGGACTAGCGGGGGTCCCCTCCGAGACCCAGTTCTTC. Amino acids: CASSGLAGVPSETQFF.

The chain links TRBV20-1 to TRBJ2-4, with D possibly being TRBD1 (7 bases). Matching the DNA end better, TRBJ2-7 makes the J call doubtful. The germline gives CDR1 DFQATT, CDR2 SNEGSKA (reference sequence). CDR3 length: 15 residues. Written as DNA, the CDR3 is TGCAGTGCTAGGGGGGGACAGACAGTAACCTACGAGCAGTACTTC. Translating gives CSARGGQTVTYEQYF.

The rearrangement links TRBV6-6 to TRBJ1-1; D is ambiguous. The CDR3 consists of 16 residues. Trimming left V 0 bases short and J 7 bases short, with 18 bases between. Germline CDR1 MNHNY, CDR2 SVGAGI (reference sequence). The CDR3 spells CASSYSDSVPRIEAFF. The DNA for the CDR3 is TGTGCCAGCAGTTACTCGGATTCGGTACCTCGGATTGAAGCTTTCTTT.